Here is one T cell receptor (beta chain) with its context. The data are from a study of blood T cell repertoires in COVID-19. The assay was immunoSEQ multiplex PCR, and TCRdb's table has in-frame clones only and misses some. The sample consists of over 250,000 clones, roughly 86% of them appearing once. This CDR3 is built from 14 residues. Germline V gives CDR1 SGHAT, CDR2 FQNNGV. The ends lost 3 bases at V and 8 bases at J; junction bases unmatched: 8. The J gene is TRBJ1-2, the V gene TRBV11-2; TRBD1 matches 8 bases. Sequenced input: PBMCs or T cells enriched from blood (not recorded which). The receptor comes from a young woman who had recovered from COVID-19. As DNA, the CDR3 is TGTGCCAGCAGCTTCTCAGGACAGGGTGGGGGCTACACCTTC. Translated, it gives CASSFSGQGGGYTF.